This T cell receptor beta chain was profiled in a study of T-cell reconstitution after alpha-beta-depleted transplantation in children (dated by TCRdb to 2016 to 2018). With regard to the full study: Using TCR repertoire profiling, the study quantitatively followed how T-cell immune reconstitution unfolded in children after TCRalphabeta/CD19-depleted allogeneic hematopoietic cell transplantation.

Sequences SEHNR (CDR1) and FQNEAQ (CDR2) are obtained from the germline V gene (reference sequence). The V and J ends are trimmed by 7 bases and 1 base, leaving 10 bases between them. From the cysteine up to the phenylalanine, the CDR3 has a length of 13 residues. Here the CDR3 DNA is all that survives: 39 bases in frame from base 1. The sample's treatment or condition label is to be understood as: allogeneic hematopoietic cell transplantation with graft depleted of TCRalphabeta T cells and CD19 B cells. TCRalphabeta/CD19-depleted allogeneic hematopoietic cell grafts were given to the transplant recipients, all of whom were children. This clonotype was seen a few times. There is no known antigen for this receptor. It has no much larger one-base neighbor in the sample; base qualities were not kept. The paper's findings and limits, for the study overall: In some patients, the high TCRbeta diversity seen at day 60 was put down to recipient T cells and intrathymic progenitors that had survived conditioning. Apparently early alphabetaT-cell count recovery about two months after transplant reportedly relied on only several hundred rapidly expanded clones derived from non-depleted graft cells. Over the following months the frequencies of hyperexpanded clones went down, and after one year T-cell counts and TCRbeta diversity were mostly credited to newly produced T cells.

Libraries were made using PCR. For sequencing, an Illumina HiSeq 2500 was employed. Molecular barcoding was employed in the preparation of TCR libraries, with unique molecular identifiers being used to normalize TCRbeta repertoire quantification. TCRdb ran its own pipeline on the public reads, namely fastp trimming at Q25 and MiXCR clone calling, and kept in-frame beta chains. Each CDR3 protein appears once, grouped with its most common genes and DNA. This sample is represented by fewer than 750,000 distinct CDR3 sequences; more than 20% of them were singletons. The ten biggest clones cover over 12% of the sample.

This clonotype originated in a boy under two years old who had a stem cell transplant for acute myeloid leukemia, so the T cells may come from the graft donor. Recombination connected TRBV7-9 to TRBJ2-5; the D gene is not confidently resolved. Sample: PBMCs, mostly from graft donor cells, taken 360 days after TCRalphabeta/CD19-depleted stem cell transplant. The sequenced DNA is TGTGCCAGCACCCCCAGGCTCCAAGAGACCCAGTACTTC. It translates to CASTPRLQETQYF.